These 2 T cell receptor beta chains originate from one sample sequenced in a study of T and B cells in COVID-19 patients. Each TRB amplification used roughly 240-550 ng of genomic DNA from blood. BIOMED2 TRB-A/B primer pools were used in multiplex TRB PCR. TCRdb reprocessed the multiplex PCR reads with MiXCR, giving one entry per CDR3 protein. The data hold 7,000 to 9,000 distinct CDR3 sequences, with about 40% observed a single time. The sample was blood. The source is a human donor with active COVID-19.

The J gene is TRBJ2-7, the V gene TRBV7-2, with D possibly matching TRBD2 (7 bases). V lost 5 bases and J lost 3, with 23 bases in between. This CDR3 is built from 17 residues. Per germline, CDR1 SGHTA and CDR2 FQGNSA. The CDR3 here is CASSHIRWGRENYEQYF. CDR3 nucleotide sequence: TGTGCCAGCAGCCACATCCGTTGGGGGCGGGAGAACTACGAGCAGTACTTC.

This clonotype was seen only a few times. This chain connects TRBV19 to TRBJ2-5, with 7 bases fitting TRBD1. Unmatched junction bases numbered 7, after V lost 5 bases and J lost 1 base. Germline V lookup: CDR1 LNHDA, CDR2 SQIVND (reference sequence). The CDR3 loop spans 15 amino acids. The CDR3 is CASSAGTVVQETQYF. CDR3 nucleotide sequence: TGTGCCAGTAGTGCCGGGACAGTAGTCCAAGAGACCCAGTACTTC. The full variable domain, rest sourced from reference TRBV19 and TRBJ2-5, is DGGITQSPKYLFRKEGQNVTLSCEQNLNHDAMYWYRQDPGQGLRLIYYSQIVNDFQKGDIAEGYSVSREKKESFPLTVTSAQKNPTAFYLCASSAGTVVQETQYFGPGTRLLVL.